This T cell receptor beta chain was found in a study of cytomegalovirus exposure and HLA in healthy donors. Study-level background: Roughly 89 million unique TCR sequences came from HLA-typed donors in an early release. Whole-study results and caveats: Roughly uniform sequencing depth across donors was assumed, possibly incorrectly. There were some V segments, including TRBV6-2 and TRBV6-3, excluded as indistinguishable.

A word on this clone: Its antigen is unknown.

The study ran its PCR with 60 Vbeta and 13 Jbeta primers. TCRdb's copy holds only in-frame clones and misses some; the assay was immunoSEQ multiplex PCR. The repertoire holds under 150,000 clones, with about 69% as singletons. The germline CDR1 and CDR2 sequences are MNHEY and SVGAGI. This CDR3 comprises 16 residues. V lost 2 bases to trimming and J lost 4 bases, with 17 bases between them. This TCR came from a young man in good health and CMV-seronegative. The sample consisted of PBMCs. V and J are TRBV6-5 and TRBJ1-2, with D possibly TRBD1 on 6 matching bases. CDR3 loop: CASSYEQGLTGYGYTF. CDR3 nucleotides: TGTGCCAGCAGTTACGAACAGGGCCTTACGGGCTATGGCTACACCTTC.